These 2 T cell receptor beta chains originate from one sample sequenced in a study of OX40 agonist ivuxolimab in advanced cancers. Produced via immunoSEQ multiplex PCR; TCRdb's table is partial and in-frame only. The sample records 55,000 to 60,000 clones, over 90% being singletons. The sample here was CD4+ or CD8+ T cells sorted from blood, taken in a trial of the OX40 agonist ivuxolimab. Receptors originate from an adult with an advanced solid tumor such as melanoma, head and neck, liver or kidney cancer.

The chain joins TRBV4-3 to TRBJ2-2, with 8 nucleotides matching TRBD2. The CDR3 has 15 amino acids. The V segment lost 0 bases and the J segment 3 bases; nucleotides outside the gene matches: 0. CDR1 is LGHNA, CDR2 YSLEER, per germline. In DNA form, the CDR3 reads TGCGCCAGCAGCCAAGAGCGGGGGGACACCGGGGAGCTGTTTTTT. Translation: CASSQERGDTGELFF.

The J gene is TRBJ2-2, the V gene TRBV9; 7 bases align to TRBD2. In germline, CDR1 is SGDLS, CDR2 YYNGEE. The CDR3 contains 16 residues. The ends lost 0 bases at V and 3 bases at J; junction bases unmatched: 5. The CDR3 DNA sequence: TGTGCCAGCAGCGTAGACGAGCGGGAACACACCGGGGAGCTGTTTTTT. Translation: CASSVDEREHTGELFF.